This record looks at one T cell receptor beta chain sequence and its context. Its antigen is unknown. The record originates from a study of cytomegalovirus exposure and HLA in healthy donors. Study results and caveats: Under in vitro conditions, a few CMV-associated chains were confirmed as specific for CMV antigens. The authors later found TCR association rates varying by HLA locus, with DRB1 most and HLA-C fewest.

PCR primers comprised 60 Vbeta and 13 Jbeta primers. Data came from immunoSEQ multiplex PCR; TCRdb stores just in-frame clones and leaves some out. The repertoire includes tens of thousands of clones, roughly 67% of them detected once, and 2.3% sits in the top ten. The CDR3 spans 14 residues. V trimming: 4 bases; J trimming: 15 bases; junction bases outside the gene matches: 12. Germline assignment: CDR1 MNHNY and CDR2 SVGAGI (reference sequence). The sample comprised PBMCs. The chain is built from TRBV6-6 and TRBJ2-1; 10 bases map to TRBD1. The sequence was obtained from a human donor in good health. Here the CDR3 reads CASSSMTGGAVTFF. The DNA for the CDR3 is TGTGCCAGCAGTTCGATGACAGGGGGCGCCGTTACGTTCTTC.